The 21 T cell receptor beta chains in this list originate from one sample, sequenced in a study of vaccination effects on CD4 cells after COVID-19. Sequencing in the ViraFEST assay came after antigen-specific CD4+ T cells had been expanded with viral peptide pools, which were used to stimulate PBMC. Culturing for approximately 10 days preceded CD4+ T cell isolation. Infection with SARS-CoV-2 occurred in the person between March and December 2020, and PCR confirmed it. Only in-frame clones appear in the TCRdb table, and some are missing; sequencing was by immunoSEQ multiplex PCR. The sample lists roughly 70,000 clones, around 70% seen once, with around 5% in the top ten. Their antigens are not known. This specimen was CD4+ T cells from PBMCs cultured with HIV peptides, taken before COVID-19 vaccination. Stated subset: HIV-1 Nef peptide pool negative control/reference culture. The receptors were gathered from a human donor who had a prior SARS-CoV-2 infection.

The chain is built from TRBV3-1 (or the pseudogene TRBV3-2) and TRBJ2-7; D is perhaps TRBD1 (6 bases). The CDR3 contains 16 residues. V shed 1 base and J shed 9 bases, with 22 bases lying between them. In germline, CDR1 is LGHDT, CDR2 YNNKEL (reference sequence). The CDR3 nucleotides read TGTGCCAGCAGCCAAGGACCCGGGGACACTTCGAACGGGCAGTACTTC. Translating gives CASSQGPGDTSNGQYF.

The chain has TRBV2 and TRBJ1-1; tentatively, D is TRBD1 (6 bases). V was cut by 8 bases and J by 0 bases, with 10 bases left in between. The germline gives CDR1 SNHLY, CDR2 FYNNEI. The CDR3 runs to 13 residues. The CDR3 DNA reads TGTGCCAGCCGCGGACAGTTGAACACTGAAGCTTTCTTT. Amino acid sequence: CASRGQLNTEAFF.

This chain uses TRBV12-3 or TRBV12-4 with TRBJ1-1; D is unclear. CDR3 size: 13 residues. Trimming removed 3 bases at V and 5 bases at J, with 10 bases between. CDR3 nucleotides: TGTGCCAGCAGTTTTACAGATCGGACTGAAGCTTTCTTT. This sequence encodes CASSFTDRTEAFF.

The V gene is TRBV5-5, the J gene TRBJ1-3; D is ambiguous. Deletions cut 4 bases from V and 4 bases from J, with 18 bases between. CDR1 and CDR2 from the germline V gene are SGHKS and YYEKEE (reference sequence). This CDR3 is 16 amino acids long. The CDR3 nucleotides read TGTGCCAGCAGCCTATATTTTGAGGAATACGGAAACACCATATATTTT. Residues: CASSLYFEEYGNTIYF.

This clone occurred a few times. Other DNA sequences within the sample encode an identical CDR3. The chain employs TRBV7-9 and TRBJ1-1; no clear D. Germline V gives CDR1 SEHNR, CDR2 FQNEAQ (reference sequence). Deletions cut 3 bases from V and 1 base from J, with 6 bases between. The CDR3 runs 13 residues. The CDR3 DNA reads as TGTGCCAGCAGCTTTGATCCGAACACTGAAGCTTTCTTT. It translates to CASSFDPNTEAFF.

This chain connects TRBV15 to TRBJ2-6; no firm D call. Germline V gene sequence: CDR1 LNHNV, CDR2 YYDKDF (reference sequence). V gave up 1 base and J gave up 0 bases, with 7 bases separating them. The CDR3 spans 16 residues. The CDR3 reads CATSRGVSSGANVLTF. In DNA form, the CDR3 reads TGTGCCACCAGCAGAGGGGTTAGCTCTGGGGCCAACGTCCTGACTTTC.

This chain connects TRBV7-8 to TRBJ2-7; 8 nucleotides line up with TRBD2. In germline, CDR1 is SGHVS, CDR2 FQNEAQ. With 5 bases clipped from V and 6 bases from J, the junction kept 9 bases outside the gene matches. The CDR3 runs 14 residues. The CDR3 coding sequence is TGTGCCAGCAGCATAGTCCGGGAGGGGGTCGAGCAGTACTTC. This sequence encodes CASSIVREGVEQYF. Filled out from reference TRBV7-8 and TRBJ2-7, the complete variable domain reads GAGVSQSPRYKVAKRGQDVALRCDPISGHVSLFWYQQALGQGPEFLTYFQNEAQLDKSGLPSDRFFAERPEGSVSTLKIQRTQQEDSAVYLCASSIVREGVEQYFGPGTRLTVT.

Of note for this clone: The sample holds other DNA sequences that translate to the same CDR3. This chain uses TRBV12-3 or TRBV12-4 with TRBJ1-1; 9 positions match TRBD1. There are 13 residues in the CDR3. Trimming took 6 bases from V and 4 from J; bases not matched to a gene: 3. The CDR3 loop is CASRQTGGTEAFF. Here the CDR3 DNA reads TGTGCCAGCAGGCAGACAGGGGGCACTGAAGCTTTCTTT.

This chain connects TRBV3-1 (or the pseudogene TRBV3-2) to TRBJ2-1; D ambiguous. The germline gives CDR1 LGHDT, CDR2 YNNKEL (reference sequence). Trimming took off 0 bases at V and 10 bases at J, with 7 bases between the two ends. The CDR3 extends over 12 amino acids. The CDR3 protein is CASSQDSWEQFF. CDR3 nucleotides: TGTGCCAGCAGCCAAGATTCCTGGGAGCAGTTCTTC.

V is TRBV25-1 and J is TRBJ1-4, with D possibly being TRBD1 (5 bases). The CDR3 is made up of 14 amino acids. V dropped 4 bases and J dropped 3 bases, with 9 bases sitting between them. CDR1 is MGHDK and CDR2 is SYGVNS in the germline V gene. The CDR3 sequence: CASSGLGANEKLFF. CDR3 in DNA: TGTGCCAGCAGTGGACTGGGGGCTAATGAAAAACTGTTTTTT. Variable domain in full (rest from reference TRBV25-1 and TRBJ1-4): EADIYQTPRYLVIGTGKKITLECSQTMGHDKMYWYQQDPGMELHLIHYSYGVNSTEKGDLSSESTVSRIRTEHFPLTLESARPSHTSQYLCASSGLGANEKLFFGSGTQLSVL.

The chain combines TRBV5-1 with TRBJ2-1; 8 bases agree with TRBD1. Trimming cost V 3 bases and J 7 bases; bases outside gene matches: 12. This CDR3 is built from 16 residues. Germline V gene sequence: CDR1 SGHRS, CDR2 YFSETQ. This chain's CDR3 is CASSSQGQESWNEQFF. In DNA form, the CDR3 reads TGCGCCAGCAGCTCTCAGGGACAGGAGTCTTGGAATGAGCAGTTCTTC. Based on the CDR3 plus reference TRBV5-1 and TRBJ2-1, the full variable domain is KAGVTQTPRYLIKTRGQQVTLSCSPISGHRSVSWYQQTPGQGLQFLFEYFSETQRNKGNFPGRFSGRQFSNSRSEMNVSTLELGDSALYLCASSSQGQESWNEQFFGPGTRLTVL.

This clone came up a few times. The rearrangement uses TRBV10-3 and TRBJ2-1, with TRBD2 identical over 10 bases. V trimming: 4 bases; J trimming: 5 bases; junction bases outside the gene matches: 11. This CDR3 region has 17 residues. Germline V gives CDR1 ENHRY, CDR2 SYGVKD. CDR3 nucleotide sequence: TGTGCCATCAGTGCCCGGCTAGCGGGAGTTCCTAACAATGAGCAGTTCTTC. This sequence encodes CAISARLAGVPNNEQFF.

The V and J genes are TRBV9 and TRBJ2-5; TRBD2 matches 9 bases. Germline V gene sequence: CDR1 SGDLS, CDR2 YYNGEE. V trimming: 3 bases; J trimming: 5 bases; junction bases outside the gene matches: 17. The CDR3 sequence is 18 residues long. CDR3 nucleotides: TGTGCCAGCAGCGCGGGCTCTAGCGGGGACACGGCCACCGAGACCCAGTACTTC. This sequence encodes CASSAGSSGDTATETQYF.

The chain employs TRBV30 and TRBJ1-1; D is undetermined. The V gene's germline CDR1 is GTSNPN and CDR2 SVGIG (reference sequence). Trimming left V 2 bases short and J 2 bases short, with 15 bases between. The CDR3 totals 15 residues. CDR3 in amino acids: CAWSPSGPGNTEAFF. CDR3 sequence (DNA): TGTGCCTGGAGTCCATCCGGCCCGGGAAACACTGAAGCTTTCTTT.

The CDR3 loop reads CASSQGYYNSPLHF. DNA for the CDR3: TGTGCCAGTTCGCAAGGATACTATAATTCACCCCTCCACTTT. The chain combines TRBV19 with TRBJ1-6, with D uncertain. This CDR3 region has 14 residues. V was clipped by 8 bases and J by 3 bases, with 11 bases between them. The germline V gene has CDR1 LNHDA and CDR2 SQIVND (reference sequence).

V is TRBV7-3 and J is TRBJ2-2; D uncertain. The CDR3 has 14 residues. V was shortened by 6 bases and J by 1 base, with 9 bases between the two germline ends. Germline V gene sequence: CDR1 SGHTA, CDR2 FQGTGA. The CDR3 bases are TGTGCCAGCAGGACGGACGGGAACACCGGGGAGCTGTTTTTT. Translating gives CASRTDGNTGELFF.

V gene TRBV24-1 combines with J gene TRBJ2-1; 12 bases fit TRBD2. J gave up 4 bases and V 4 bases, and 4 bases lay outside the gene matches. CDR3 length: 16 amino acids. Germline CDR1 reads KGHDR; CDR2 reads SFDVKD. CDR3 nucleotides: TGTGCCACCAGTGAACCGACTAGCGGGGGATACAATGAGCAGTTCTTC. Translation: CATSEPTSGGYNEQFF.

CDR3 nucleotides: TGTGCCAGCAGCCCCCAACTTGTCGGGATGAACACTGAAGCTTTCTTT. Its protein is CASSPQLVGMNTEAFF. The chain employs TRBV9 and TRBJ1-1; D is ambiguous. The ends were cut back, 4 bases at V and 0 bases at J, with 16 bases in the middle. The CDR3 covers 16 residues. Germline V gene sequence: CDR1 SGDLS, CDR2 YYNGEE.

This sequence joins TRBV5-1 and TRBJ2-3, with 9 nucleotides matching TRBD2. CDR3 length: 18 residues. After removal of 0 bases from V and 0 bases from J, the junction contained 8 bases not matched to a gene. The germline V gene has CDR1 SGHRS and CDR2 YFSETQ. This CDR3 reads CASSLVSGGRPSTDTQYF. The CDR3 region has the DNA TGCGCCAGCAGCTTGGTGAGCGGGGGGCGACCGAGCACAGATACGCAGTATTTT.

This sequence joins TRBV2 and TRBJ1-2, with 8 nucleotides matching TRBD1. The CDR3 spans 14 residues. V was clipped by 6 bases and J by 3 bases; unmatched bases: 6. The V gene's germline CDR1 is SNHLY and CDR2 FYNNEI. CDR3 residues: CASRPDRVDYGYTF. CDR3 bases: TGTGCCAGCAGACCGGACAGGGTTGACTATGGCTACACCTTC.

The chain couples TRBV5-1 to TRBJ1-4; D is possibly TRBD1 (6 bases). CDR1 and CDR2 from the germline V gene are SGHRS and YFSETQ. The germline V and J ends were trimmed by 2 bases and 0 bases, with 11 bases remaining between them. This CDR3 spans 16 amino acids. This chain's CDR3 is CASSLSQGATNEKLFF. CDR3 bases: TGCGCCAGCAGCTTATCACAGGGTGCAACTAATGAAAAACTGTTTTTT. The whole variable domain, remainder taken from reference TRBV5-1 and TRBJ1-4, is KAGVTQTPRYLIKTRGQQVTLSCSPISGHRSVSWYQQTPGQGLQFLFEYFSETQRNKGNFPGRFSGRQFSNSRSEMNVSTLELGDSALYLCASSLSQGATNEKLFFGSGTQLSVL.